This T cell receptor beta chain is from a study of blood T cell repertoires in COVID-19. Only a few counts were recorded for this clone. TCRdb's table, derived via immunoSEQ multiplex PCR, lists solely in-frame clones and lacks some. Of under 250,000 clones listed, approximately 82% were seen once; the top ten hold about 8.9%. Sequencing input: peripheral blood. The receptor was derived from a woman aged 50 to 65 with acute or convalescent COVID-19.

The CDR3 DNA follows: TGTGCCAGCTCACCCGACAGGTCCTCTAGCAATCAGCCCCAGCATTTT. Translating gives CASSPDRSSSNQPQHF. The chain carries TRBV18 and TRBJ1-5; maybe TRBD1 (6 bases). CDR3 length: 16 residues. CDR1 is KGHSH, CDR2 LQKENI, per germline. The germline V and J ends were trimmed by 3 bases and 0 bases, with 12 bases remaining between them.